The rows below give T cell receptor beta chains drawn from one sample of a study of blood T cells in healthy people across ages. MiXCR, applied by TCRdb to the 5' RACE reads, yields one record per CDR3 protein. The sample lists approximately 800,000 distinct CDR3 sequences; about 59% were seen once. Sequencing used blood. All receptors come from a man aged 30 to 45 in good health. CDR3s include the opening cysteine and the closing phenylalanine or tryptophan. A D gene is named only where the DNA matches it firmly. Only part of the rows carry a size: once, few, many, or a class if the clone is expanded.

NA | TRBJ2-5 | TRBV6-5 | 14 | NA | CASRSGPVQETQYF | TGTGCCAGCAGATCCGGGCCGGTCCAAGAGACCCAGTACTTC
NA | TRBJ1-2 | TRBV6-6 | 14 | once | CASRPGTEFVGYTF | TGTGCCAGCAGGCCCGGAACGGAGTTCGTGGGCTACACCTTC
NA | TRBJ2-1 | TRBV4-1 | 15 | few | CASSQGEDSPNEQFF | TGCGCCAGCAGCCAAGGGGAAGACAGTCCCAATGAGCAGTTCTTC
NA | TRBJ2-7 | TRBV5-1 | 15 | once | CASSLGNPGSYGQYF | TGCGCCAGCAGCTTGGGGAATCCTGGGTCCTACGGGCAGTACTTC
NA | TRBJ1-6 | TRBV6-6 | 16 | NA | CASSYSATDRPSPLHF | TGTGCCAGCAGTTACTCTGCAACCGACAGGCCTTCACCCCTCCACTTT
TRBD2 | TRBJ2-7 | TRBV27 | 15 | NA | CACTSTAGRSYEQYF | TGTGCCTGCACCTCGACAGCGGGACGGTCCTACGAGCAGTACTTC
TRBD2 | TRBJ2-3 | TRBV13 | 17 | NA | CASSGGRGQLGTDTQYF | TGTGCCAGCAGCGGAGGGAGGGGTCAACTGGGCACAGATACGCAGTATTTT
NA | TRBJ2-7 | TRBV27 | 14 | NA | CASSNAGALYEQYF | TGTGCCAGCAGCAACGCGGGGGCCCTTTACGAGCAGTACTTC
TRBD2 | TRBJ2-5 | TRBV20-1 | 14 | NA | CSARAASGQETQYF | TGCAGTGCTAGGGCGGCTAGCGGACAAGAGACCCAGTACTTC
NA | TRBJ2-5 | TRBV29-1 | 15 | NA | CSVERGGEYQETQYF | TGCAGCGTTGAGAGGGGTGGGGAGTATCAAGAGACCCAGTACTTC
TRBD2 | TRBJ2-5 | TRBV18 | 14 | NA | CASSTSGGQETQYF | TGTGCCAGCTCAACTAGCGGGGGACAAGAGACCCAGTACTTC